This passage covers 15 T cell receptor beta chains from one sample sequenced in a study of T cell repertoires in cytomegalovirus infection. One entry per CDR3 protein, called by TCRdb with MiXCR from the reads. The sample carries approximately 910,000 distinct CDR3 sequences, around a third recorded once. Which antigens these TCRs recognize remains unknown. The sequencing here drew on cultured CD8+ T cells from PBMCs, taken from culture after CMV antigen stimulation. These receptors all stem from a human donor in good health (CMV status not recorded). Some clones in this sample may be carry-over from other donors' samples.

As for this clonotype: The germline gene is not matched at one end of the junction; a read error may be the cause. CDR3 DNA sequence: TGTGCCAGCAGCCAAGATCGATTTGGAGGGCTCGTGGCCGGGGAGCTGTTTTTT. Amino acid sequence: CASSQDRFGGLVAGELFF. The gene calls are TRBV4-1 and TRBJ2-2; TRBD2 is a possible D gene (6 bases). Germline V gene sequence: CDR1 MGHRA, CDR2 YSYEKL. The CDR3 totals 18 residues.

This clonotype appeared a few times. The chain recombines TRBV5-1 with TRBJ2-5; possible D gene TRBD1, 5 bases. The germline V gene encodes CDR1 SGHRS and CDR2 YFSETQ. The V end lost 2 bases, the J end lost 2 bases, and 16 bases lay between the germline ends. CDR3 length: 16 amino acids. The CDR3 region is CASSFSVYRSQETQYF. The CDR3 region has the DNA TGCGCCAGCAGCTTTTCGGTTTACAGGTCACAAGAGACCCAGTACTTC.

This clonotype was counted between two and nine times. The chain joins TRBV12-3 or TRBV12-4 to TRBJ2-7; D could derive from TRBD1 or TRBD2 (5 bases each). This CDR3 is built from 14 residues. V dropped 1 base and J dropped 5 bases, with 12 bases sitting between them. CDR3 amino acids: CASSLVGEIHEQYF. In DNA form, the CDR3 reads TGTGCCAGCAGTTTAGTGGGGGAGATACACGAGCAGTACTTC.

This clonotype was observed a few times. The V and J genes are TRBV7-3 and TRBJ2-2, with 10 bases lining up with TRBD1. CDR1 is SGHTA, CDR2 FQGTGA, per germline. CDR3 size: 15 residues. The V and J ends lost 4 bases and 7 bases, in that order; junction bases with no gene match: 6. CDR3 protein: CASSSRTGGIGELFF. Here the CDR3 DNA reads TGTGCCAGCAGCTCCAGGACAGGGGGGATCGGGGAGCTGTTTTTT.

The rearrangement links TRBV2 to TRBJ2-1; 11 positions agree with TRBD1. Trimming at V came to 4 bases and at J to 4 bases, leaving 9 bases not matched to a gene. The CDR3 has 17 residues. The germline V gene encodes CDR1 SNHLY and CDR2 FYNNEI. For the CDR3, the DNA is TGTGCCAGCAGTGCTTTCCGGGACAGGGGGTTATACAATGAGCAGTTCTTC. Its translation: CASSAFRDRGLYNEQFF. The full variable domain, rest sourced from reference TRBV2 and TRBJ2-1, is EPEVTQTPSHQVTQMGQEVILRCVPISNHLYFYWYRQILGQKVEFLVSFYNNEISEKSEIFDDQFSVERPDGSNFTLKIRSTKLEDSAMYFCASSAFRDRGLYNEQFFGPGTRLTVL.

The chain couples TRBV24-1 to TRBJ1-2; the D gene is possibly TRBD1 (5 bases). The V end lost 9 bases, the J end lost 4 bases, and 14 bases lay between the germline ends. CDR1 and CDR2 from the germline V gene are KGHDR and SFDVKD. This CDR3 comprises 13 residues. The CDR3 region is CATWDGDTYGYTF. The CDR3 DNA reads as TGTGCCACCTGGGACGGAGACACCTATGGCTACACCTTC.

The CDR3 DNA reads as TGTGCCAGCAGCTCCACAGGGAGTAGTAATTCACCCCTCCACTTT. This codes for CASSSTGSSNSPLHF. The gene calls are TRBV7-6 and TRBJ1-6; TRBD1 might be the D (6 bases). Deletions cut 4 bases from V and 6 bases from J, with 13 bases between. Germline-derived CDR1 and CDR2 are SGHVS and FNYEAQ. The CDR3 has 15 amino acids.

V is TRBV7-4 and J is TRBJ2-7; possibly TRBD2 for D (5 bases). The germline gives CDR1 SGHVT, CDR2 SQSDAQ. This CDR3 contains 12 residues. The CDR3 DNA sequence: TGTGCCACCAGCTTAGGAGGTTACGAGCAGTACGTC. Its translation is CATSLGGYEQYV.

The CDR3 here is CASSFLQGFTEAFF. CDR3 in DNA: TGTGCCAGCAGTTTCCTTCAGGGTTTTACTGAAGCTTTCTTT. The chain couples TRBV27 to TRBJ1-1, with D possibly matching TRBD1 (5 bases). CDR3 length: 14 residues. V lost 3 bases and J lost 5, with 13 bases in between. Germline CDR1 MNHEY, CDR2 SMNVEV (reference sequence).

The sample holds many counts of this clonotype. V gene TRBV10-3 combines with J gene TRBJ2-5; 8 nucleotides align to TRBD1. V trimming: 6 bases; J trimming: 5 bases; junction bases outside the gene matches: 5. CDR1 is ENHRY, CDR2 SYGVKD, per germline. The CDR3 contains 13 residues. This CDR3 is CAISLTGDETQYF. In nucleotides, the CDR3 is TGTGCCATCAGCCTGACAGGGGACGAGACCCAGTACTTC.

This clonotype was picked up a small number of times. CDR3 sequence: CATTARGLEQYV. The DNA for the CDR3 is TGTGCGACAACAGCTAGGGGGCTCGAGCAGTACGTC. The chain employs TRBV5-6 and TRBJ2-7, with 7 bases aligning to TRBD1. The CDR3 consists of 12 residues. From germline, CDR1 is SGHDT and CDR2 YYEEEE.

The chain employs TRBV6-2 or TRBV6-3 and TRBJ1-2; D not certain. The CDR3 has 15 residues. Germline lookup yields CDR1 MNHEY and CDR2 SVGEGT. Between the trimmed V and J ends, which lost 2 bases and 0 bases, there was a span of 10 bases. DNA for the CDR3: TGTGCCAGCAGTTACGATTGGGCCCCTAACTATGGCTACACCTTC. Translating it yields CASSYDWAPNYGYTF.

The CDR3 DNA reads TGTGCCAGCAGCTTAACGGCACAAGCTTTCTTT. This encodes CASSLTAQAFF. J is TRBJ1-1 and V is TRBV11-1; D not certain. The CDR3 is 11 residues long. Per the germline V gene, CDR1 is SGHAT and CDR2 is FQDESV (reference sequence). V dropped 2 bases and J dropped 9 bases, with 7 bases sitting between them.

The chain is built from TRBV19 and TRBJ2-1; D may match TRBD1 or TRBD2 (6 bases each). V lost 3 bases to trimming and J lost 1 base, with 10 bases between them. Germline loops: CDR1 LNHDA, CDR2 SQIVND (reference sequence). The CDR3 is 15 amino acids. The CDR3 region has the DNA TGTGCCAGTAGTATGGAGGGGGTATCCTACAATGAGCAGTTCTTC. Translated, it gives CASSMEGVSYNEQFF.

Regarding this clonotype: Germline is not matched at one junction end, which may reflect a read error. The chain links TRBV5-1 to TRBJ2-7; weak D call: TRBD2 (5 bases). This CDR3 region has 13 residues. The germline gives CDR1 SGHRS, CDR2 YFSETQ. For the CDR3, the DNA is TGCACCAGCAGCTTGAGCGGATCCTACGAGCAGTACTTC. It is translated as CTSSLSGSYEQYF.